This T cell receptor beta chain was identified in a study of T cell repertoires in cytomegalovirus infection. Using its own MiXCR run on the reads, TCRdb lists one record per CDR3 protein. The sample records 150,000 to 200,000 distinct CDR3 sequences, under 25% being singletons. The CDR3 spans 12 residues. Trimming cost V 0 bases and J 4 bases, with 4 bases left between them. Germline CDR1 SGHNT, CDR2 YYREEE (reference sequence). The TCR was taken from a human donor in good health (CMV status not recorded). Some clones in this sample may be carry-over from other donors' samples. The genes are TRBV5-4 and TRBJ1-1; D not certain. Sample: PBMCs. The CDR3 here is CASSLASTEAFF. CDR3 DNA: TGTGCCAGCAGCTTGGCCAGCACTGAAGCTTTCTTT.